The 12 T cell receptor beta chains below come from one sample, sequenced in a study of blood T cell repertoires in COVID-19. Using immunoSEQ multiplex PCR, the repertoire was profiled, and TCRdb retains in-frame clones only, with some absent. This table holds 200,000 to 300,000 clones, under 90% found once. The sample comprised PBMCs or T cells enriched from blood (not recorded which). These receptors came from a man in his forties or fifties who had recovered from COVID-19.

This clone was recorded once. This chain joins TRBV27 and TRBJ2-2, with 9 positions matching TRBD2. Germline values: CDR1 MNHEY, CDR2 SMNVEV (reference sequence). There are 16 residues in the CDR3. V dropped 5 bases and J dropped 4; count of bases not matched to a gene: 8. The CDR3 DNA is TGTGCCAGCAGTAATAGCGGGAGAGTCGTCACCGGGGAGCTGTTTTTT. It is translated as CASSNSGRVVTGELFF.

The chain joins TRBV27 to TRBJ2-7, with D perhaps TRBD1 (6 bases). Germline lookup yields CDR1 MNHEY and CDR2 SMNVEV (reference sequence). The V end was cut by 6 bases, the J end by 2 bases, with 11 bases between. The CDR3 is made up of 13 amino acids. CDR3 residues: CASRGDTAYEQYF. CDR3 nucleotide sequence: TGTGCCAGCAGGGGGGACACCGCCTACGAGCAGTACTTC.

This CDR3 reads CATSGLTLGGNQPQHF. Written as DNA, the CDR3 is TGTGCCACCAGCGGGCTTACCCTCGGCGGCAATCAGCCCCAGCATTTT. The chain is built from TRBV15 and TRBJ1-5; D is unclear. The CDR3 is 16 amino acids. Germline V lookup: CDR1 LNHNV, CDR2 YYDKDF (reference sequence). The V gene lost 5 bases and the J gene lost 2 bases, with 16 bases spanning the gap.

The chain links TRBV5-6 to TRBJ2-7; D might be TRBD2 (6 bases). V lost 4 bases and J 0 bases, leaving 14 bases between the germline ends. There are 15 residues in the CDR3. CDR1 is SGHDT, CDR2 YYEEEE, per germline. This chain's CDR3 is CASSVRTTSSYEQYF. The CDR3 coding sequence is TGTGCCAGCAGCGTGAGGACTACCAGCTCCTACGAGCAGTACTTC.

This chain joins TRBV4-1 and TRBJ1-3, with 9 bases matching TRBD1. The CDR3 length is 16 residues. The germline V gene has CDR1 MGHRA and CDR2 YSYEKL. Trimming cost V 4 bases and J 4 bases; bases outside gene matches: 8. CDR3 nucleotides: TGCGCCAGCAGCCCGAGGACAGGGGTTGCGGGAAACACCATATATTTT. Protein product: CASSPRTGVAGNTIYF.

V gene TRBV27 combines with J gene TRBJ1-5, with TRBD1 matching over 7 bases. Per germline, CDR1 MNHEY and CDR2 SMNVEV (reference sequence). The ends lost 3 bases at V and 4 bases at J; junction bases unmatched: 3. The CDR3 consists of 14 residues. CDR3 coding DNA: TGTGCCAGCAGTTTTAAGGGACAGAATCAGCCCCAGCATTTT. Translated: CASSFKGQNQPQHF.

V usage is TRBV27 and J usage is TRBJ1-2, with TRBD1 identical over 9 bases. With V trimmed by 6 bases and J by 11 bases, 10 bases remained unmatched. The germline CDR1 and CDR2 sequences are MNHEY and SMNVEV (reference sequence). The CDR3 contains 13 residues. CDR3: CASRSRDRVLYTF. CDR3 DNA sequence: TGTGCCAGCAGGAGCCGGGACAGGGTGCTTTACACCTTC.

This chain links TRBV10-3 with TRBJ2-2, with 12 bases that match TRBD1. Trimming cost V 3 bases and J 4 bases; bases outside gene matches: 6. Germline CDR1 ENHRY, CDR2 SYGVKD. This CDR3 is built from 17 residues. The chain's CDR3 is CAISDPPGQGATGELFF. The CDR3 DNA reads as TGTGCCATCAGTGACCCCCCGGGACAGGGGGCCACCGGGGAGCTGTTTTTT.

This clone was found a few times. V usage is TRBV3-1 (or the pseudogene TRBV3-2) and J usage is TRBJ1-5, with no clear D. CDR1 LGHDT and CDR2 YNNKEL come from the germline V gene (reference sequence). The CDR3 is 13 amino acids. Trimming shortened V by 1 base and J by 4 bases, and 5 bases separated the two germline ends. For the CDR3, the DNA is TGTGCCAGCAGCCAAGGCAGGAATCAGCCCCAGCATTTT. It translates to CASSQGRNQPQHF.

The V call is TRBV10-2, the J call TRBJ2-5, with TRBD2 matching 10 bases. CDR1 WSHSY and CDR2 SAAADI come from the germline V gene. This CDR3 is built from 16 residues. J lost 5 bases, V lost 5 bases, and 11 bases had no gene match. The CDR3 loop reads CASSKIAGGGLETQYF. The CDR3 coding sequence is TGCGCCAGCAGTAAGATAGCGGGGGGCGGGTTGGAGACCCAGTACTTC.

The rearrangement links TRBV3-1 (or the pseudogene TRBV3-2) to TRBJ1-1; the match to TRBD1 covers 9 bases. The germline CDR1 and CDR2 sequences are LGHDT and YNNKEL (reference sequence). The length of the CDR3 is 16 residues. CDR3 loop: CLPTGGGKRMNTEAFF. CDR3 bases: TGTCTACCGACAGGGGGAGGAAAAAGGATGAACACTGAAGCTTTCTTT.

The chain combines TRBV3-1 (or the pseudogene TRBV3-2) with TRBJ1-4; unclear D gene. Trimming pared 4 bases from V and 8 bases from J, leaving 8 bases between. The CDR3 runs 12 residues. Germline V CDR1 and CDR2: LGHDT, YNNKEL (reference sequence). The DNA for the CDR3 is TGTGCCAGCAGCCGGGGAGAAGAAAAACTGTTTTTT. The encoded protein is CASSRGEEKLFF.